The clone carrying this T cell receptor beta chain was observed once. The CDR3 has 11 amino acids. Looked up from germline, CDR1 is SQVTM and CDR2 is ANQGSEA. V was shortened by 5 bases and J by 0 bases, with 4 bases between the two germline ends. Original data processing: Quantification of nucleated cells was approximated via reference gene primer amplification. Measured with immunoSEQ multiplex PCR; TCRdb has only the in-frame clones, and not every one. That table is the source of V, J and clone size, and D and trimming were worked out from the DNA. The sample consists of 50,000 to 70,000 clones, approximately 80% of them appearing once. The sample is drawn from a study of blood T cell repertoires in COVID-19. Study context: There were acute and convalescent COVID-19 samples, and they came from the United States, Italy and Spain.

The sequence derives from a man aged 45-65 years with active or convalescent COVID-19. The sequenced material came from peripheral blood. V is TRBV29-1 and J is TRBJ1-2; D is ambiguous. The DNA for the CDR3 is TGCAGCGTTTTCGCTAACTATGGCTACACCTTC. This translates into CSVFANYGYTF. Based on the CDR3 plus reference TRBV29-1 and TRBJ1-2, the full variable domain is SAVISQKPSRDICQRGTSLTIQCQVDSQVTMMFWYRQQPGQSLTLIATANQGSEATYESGFVIDKFPISRPNLTFSTLTVSNMSPEDSSIYLCSVFANYGYTFGSGTRLTVV.